The rows below give T cell receptor beta chains drawn from one sample of a study of T cell responses to AZD1222 COVID-19 vaccine. Libraries were prepared by immunoSEQ multiplex PCR; TCRdb keeps only in-frame clonotypes and omits some of them. The sample records around 120,000 clones, around nine tenths being singletons. Here the sequenced sample was peripheral blood, taken 28 days after the second AZD1222 dose. These receptors were collected from an adult who received the AZD1222 COVID-19 vaccine. CDR3s include the opening cysteine and the closing phenylalanine or tryptophan. Each record gives: J gene, D gene, clone size, V gene, CDR3 DNA, CDR3 protein. A D gene is named only where the DNA matches it firmly. Size is omitted from some rows. Given values are once, few, many or a class for expanded clones.

J gene: TRBJ1-1; D gene: NA; clone size: NA; V gene: TRBV29-1; CDR3 DNA: TGCAGCGTTGTACCCAAGTGGACGAGAACTGAAGCTTTCTTT; CDR3 protein: CSVVPKWTRTEAFF
J gene: TRBJ2-7; D gene: TRBD1; clone size: NA; V gene: TRBV5-1; CDR3 DNA: TGCGCCAGCAGCTTGGGGACAGGGTTCCGTGATCGGTACGAGCAGTACTTC; CDR3 protein: CASSLGTGFRDRYEQYF
J gene: TRBJ2-1; D gene: NA; clone size: many; V gene: TRBV3-1/TRBV3-2; CDR3 DNA: TGTGCCAGCAGCCAAGGAATCAATGAGCAGTTCTTC; CDR3 protein: CASSQGINEQFF
J gene: TRBJ2-1; D gene: NA; clone size: NA; V gene: TRBV5-1; CDR3 DNA: TGCGCCAGCAGCACTGGACATGTGGACGTCAATGAGCAGTTCTTC; CDR3 protein: CASSTGHVDVNEQFF
J gene: TRBJ1-1; D gene: NA; clone size: NA; V gene: TRBV30; CDR3 DNA: TGTGCCTGGAGTTCTCAGAATACAGGGAACACTGAAGCTTTCTTT; CDR3 protein: CAWSSQNTGNTEAFF
J gene: TRBJ2-1; D gene: NA; clone size: NA; V gene: TRBV6-1; CDR3 DNA: TGTGCCAGCAGTGAAGCACAATTCACCTACAATGAGCAGTTCTTC; CDR3 protein: CASSEAQFTYNEQFF
J gene: TRBJ1-2; D gene: TRBD1; clone size: NA; V gene: TRBV28; CDR3 DNA: TGTGCCAGCCTGAACCTACGGACAGGGCACTATGGCTACACCTTC; CDR3 protein: CASLNLRTGHYGYTF
J gene: TRBJ1-2; D gene: NA; clone size: few; V gene: TRBV28; CDR3 DNA: TGTGCCAGCAGTTTGGGTCACTATGGCTACACCTTC; CDR3 protein: CASSLGHYGYTF
J gene: TRBJ2-3; D gene: NA; clone size: NA; V gene: TRBV5-1; CDR3 DNA: TGCGCCAGCAGCTTGGACAGTAGCACAGATACGCAGTATTTT; CDR3 protein: CASSLDSSTDTQYF
J gene: TRBJ1-4; D gene: TRBD1; clone size: NA; V gene: TRBV28; CDR3 DNA: TGTGCCAGCAGTCGATGGGACAGAACTAGGGCTAATGAAAAACTGTTTTTT; CDR3 protein: CASSRWDRTRANEKLFF
J gene: TRBJ2-1; D gene: NA; clone size: NA; V gene: TRBV24-1; CDR3 DNA: TGTGCCACCAGTGAGCCGCTCCCGGGGACAAAGGCGTTCTTC; CDR3 protein: CATSEPLPGTKAFF
J gene: TRBJ2-7; D gene: TRBD1; clone size: NA; V gene: TRBV2; CDR3 DNA: TGTGCCAGCAGTGAGTGGGACAGCAGCTCCTACGAGCAGTACTTC; CDR3 protein: CASSEWDSSSYEQYF
J gene: TRBJ2-5; D gene: NA; clone size: NA; V gene: TRBV3-1/TRBV3-2; CDR3 DNA: TGTGCCAGCAGCCTCTTGAAAGGAGAGACCCAGTACTTC; CDR3 protein: CASSLLKGETQYF
J gene: TRBJ2-6; D gene: NA; clone size: NA; V gene: TRBV15; CDR3 DNA: TGTGCCACCAGACCGGACTTAGGCTCTGGGGCCAACGTCCTGACTTTC; CDR3 protein: CATRPDLGSGANVLTF
J gene: TRBJ1-1; D gene: NA; clone size: NA; V gene: TRBV30; CDR3 DNA: TGTGCCTGGAGTGTGGGAGGGGGGAACACTGAAGCTTTCTTT; CDR3 protein: CAWSVGGGNTEAFF
J gene: TRBJ2-7; D gene: NA; clone size: NA; V gene: TRBV7-3; CDR3 DNA: TGTGCCAGCAGCTTAACGCCAGGATACGAGCAGTACTTC; CDR3 protein: CASSLTPGYEQYF
J gene: TRBJ2-5; D gene: TRBD2; clone size: NA; V gene: TRBV30; CDR3 DNA: TGTGCCTGGAGTACGACTAGCGGCGTTCAAGAGACCCAGTACTTC; CDR3 protein: CAWSTTSGVQETQYF
J gene: TRBJ2-1; D gene: NA; clone size: NA; V gene: TRBV25-1; CDR3 DNA: TGTGCCAGCAGTGTTGGCGGCACGGAAGCCTACAATGAGCAGTTCTTC; CDR3 protein: CASSVGGTEAYNEQFF
J gene: TRBJ2-2; D gene: NA; clone size: NA; V gene: TRBV7-2; CDR3 DNA: TGTGCCAGCAGCTTAACCCCACAGGGCAGAGGGGAGCTGTTTTTT; CDR3 protein: CASSLTPQGRGELFF
J gene: TRBJ2-3; D gene: NA; clone size: NA; V gene: TRBV11-1; CDR3 DNA: TGTGCCAGCAGCTTAGTCCTTACGAGACGCACAGATACGCAGTATTTT; CDR3 protein: CASSLVLTRRTDTQYF
J gene: TRBJ2-5; D gene: TRBD2; clone size: NA; V gene: TRBV7-2; CDR3 DNA: TGTGCCAGCAGCTTAGCAGCGGGAGGGGTTGAGACCCAGTACTTC; CDR3 protein: CASSLAAGGVETQYF
J gene: TRBJ1-3; D gene: TRBD1; clone size: NA; V gene: TRBV5-1; CDR3 DNA: TGCGCCAGCAGCTTGCAGGGGGCTGATGGAAACACCATATATTTT; CDR3 protein: CASSLQGADGNTIYF
J gene: TRBJ2-1; D gene: TRBD1; clone size: NA; V gene: TRBV6-5; CDR3 DNA: TGTGCCAGCAGTTACCGAGTACAGGGGGCAGGGGATGAGCAGTTCTTC; CDR3 protein: CASSYRVQGAGDEQFF
J gene: TRBJ2-1; D gene: TRBD2; clone size: NA; V gene: TRBV6-5; CDR3 DNA: TGTGCCAGCAGTTACTCGATCGTGGGGGGGAAGAATGAGCAGTTCTTC; CDR3 protein: CASSYSIVGGKNEQFF
J gene: TRBJ1-5; D gene: NA; clone size: few; V gene: TRBV2; CDR3 DNA: TGTGCCAGCAGTGAAGCTAGGTACAGTAATCAGCCCCAGCATTTT; CDR3 protein: CASSEARYSNQPQHF
J gene: TRBJ2-2; D gene: TRBD2; clone size: NA; V gene: TRBV7-9; CDR3 DNA: TGTGCCAGCAGCCCAACGACTAGCGGGAGGGTCGGGAACACCGGGGAGCTGTTTTTT; CDR3 protein: CASSPTTSGRVGNTGELFF
J gene: TRBJ1-5; D gene: NA; clone size: NA; V gene: TRBV30; CDR3 DNA: TGTGCCTGGAGTCGGGGGAAGAGCAATCAGCCCCAGCATTTT; CDR3 protein: CAWSRGKSNQPQHF
J gene: TRBJ1-2; D gene: TRBD1; clone size: NA; V gene: TRBV5-4; CDR3 DNA: TGTGCCAGCAGACCCGCGACAGGGGAACTCTATGGCTACACCTTC; CDR3 protein: CASRPATGELYGYTF
J gene: TRBJ1-2; D gene: NA; clone size: NA; V gene: TRBV5-1; CDR3 DNA: TGCGCCAGCAGCTCTCAGGTAGACTATGGCTACACCTTC; CDR3 protein: CASSSQVDYGYTF
J gene: TRBJ2-3; D gene: TRBD2; clone size: NA; V gene: TRBV14; CDR3 DNA: TGTGCCAGCAGCTATGGACTAGCGGGAGCCGCGGGGGATACGCAGTATTTT; CDR3 protein: CASSYGLAGAAGDTQYF
J gene: TRBJ1-3; D gene: NA; clone size: NA; V gene: TRBV18; CDR3 DNA: TGTGCCAGCTCACCACGAGGGGCTGGAAACACCATATATTTT; CDR3 protein: CASSPRGAGNTIYF
J gene: TRBJ1-2; D gene: NA; clone size: once; V gene: TRBV2; CDR3 DNA: TGTGCCAGCAGTGGGCAAGGGACTGGTGGCTACACCTTC; CDR3 protein: CASSGQGTGGYTF
J gene: TRBJ2-1; D gene: NA; clone size: NA; V gene: TRBV28; CDR3 DNA: TGTGCCAGCAGCATTACACAGGGTAGGGGCAATGAGCAGTTCTTC; CDR3 protein: CASSITQGRGNEQFF
J gene: TRBJ2-3; D gene: TRBD2; clone size: NA; V gene: TRBV10-3; CDR3 DNA: TGTGCCACCAAAGAACTAGCGGACACAGATACGCAGTATTTT; CDR3 protein: CATKELADTDTQYF
J gene: TRBJ1-6; D gene: TRBD1; clone size: NA; V gene: TRBV28; CDR3 DNA: TGTGCCAGCAGTTTATCGTCAGGGGGCGAACAGTCACCCCTCCACTTT; CDR3 protein: CASSLSSGGEQSPLHF
J gene: TRBJ2-2; D gene: TRBD2; clone size: NA; V gene: TRBV7-3; CDR3 DNA: TGTGCCAGCAGCCGAGGTCCTAGCGGGCCCGGCGGCACCGGGGAGCTGTTTTTT; CDR3 protein: CASSRGPSGPGGTGELFF
J gene: TRBJ2-3; D gene: NA; clone size: NA; V gene: TRBV9; CDR3 DNA: TGTGCCAGCAGCGTAGCTACTGTAACAGATACGCAGTATTTT; CDR3 protein: CASSVATVTDTQYF
J gene: TRBJ1-2; D gene: NA; clone size: NA; V gene: TRBV28; CDR3 DNA: TGTGCCAGCAGTTTAGGCCGGGGCTCCTATGGCTACACCTTC; CDR3 protein: CASSLGRGSYGYTF
J gene: TRBJ1-4; D gene: NA; clone size: NA; V gene: TRBV27; CDR3 DNA: TGTGCCAGCAGTTTAAGCTCGGGGGCTGGTGAAAAACTGTTTTTT; CDR3 protein: CASSLSSGAGEKLFF
J gene: TRBJ1-2; D gene: NA; clone size: NA; V gene: TRBV28; CDR3 DNA: TGTGCCAGCAGTCCTCAGCTGAACTATGGCTACACCTTC; CDR3 protein: CASSPQLNYGYTF
J gene: TRBJ1-2; D gene: TRBD1; clone size: NA; V gene: TRBV19; CDR3 DNA: TGTGCCACCACTACCCCGGTCGGGACAGGGGGAAATGGCTACACCTTC; CDR3 protein: CATTTPVGTGGNGYTF
J gene: TRBJ1-6; D gene: NA; clone size: NA; V gene: TRBV19; CDR3 DNA: TGTGCCAGTAGTACGCCACTTGGACCCGATGGATCACCCCTCCACTTT; CDR3 protein: CASSTPLGPDGSPLHF
J gene: TRBJ2-2; D gene: NA; clone size: few; V gene: TRBV11-2; CDR3 DNA: TGTGCCAGCAGCTTAGTGTTGGCCACCGGGGAGCTGTTTTTT; CDR3 protein: CASSLVLATGELFF
J gene: TRBJ2-1; D gene: NA; clone size: once; V gene: TRBV7-3; CDR3 DNA: TGTGCCAGCAGCTTAGTAGGAAGACGGGGGATGGGCAATGAGCAGTTCTTC; CDR3 protein: CASSLVGRRGMGNEQFF
J gene: TRBJ2-3; D gene: TRBD2; clone size: NA; V gene: TRBV3-1/TRBV3-2; CDR3 DNA: TGTGCCAGCAGCCAGAGGGGCTTAAGCGGGAGTAGCACAGATACGCAGTATTTT; CDR3 protein: CASSQRGLSGSSTDTQYF